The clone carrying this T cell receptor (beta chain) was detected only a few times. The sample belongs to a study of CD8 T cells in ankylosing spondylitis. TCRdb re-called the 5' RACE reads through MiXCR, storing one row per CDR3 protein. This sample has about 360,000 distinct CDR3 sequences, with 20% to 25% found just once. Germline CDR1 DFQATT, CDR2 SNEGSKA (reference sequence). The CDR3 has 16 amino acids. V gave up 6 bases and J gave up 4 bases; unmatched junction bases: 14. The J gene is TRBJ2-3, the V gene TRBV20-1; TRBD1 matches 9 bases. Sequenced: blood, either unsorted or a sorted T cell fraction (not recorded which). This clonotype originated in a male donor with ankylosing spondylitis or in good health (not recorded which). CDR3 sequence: CSALYRRDRDPDTQYF. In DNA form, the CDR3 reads TGCAGTGCCTTATACCGCCGGGACAGGGACCCAGATACGCAGTATTTT.